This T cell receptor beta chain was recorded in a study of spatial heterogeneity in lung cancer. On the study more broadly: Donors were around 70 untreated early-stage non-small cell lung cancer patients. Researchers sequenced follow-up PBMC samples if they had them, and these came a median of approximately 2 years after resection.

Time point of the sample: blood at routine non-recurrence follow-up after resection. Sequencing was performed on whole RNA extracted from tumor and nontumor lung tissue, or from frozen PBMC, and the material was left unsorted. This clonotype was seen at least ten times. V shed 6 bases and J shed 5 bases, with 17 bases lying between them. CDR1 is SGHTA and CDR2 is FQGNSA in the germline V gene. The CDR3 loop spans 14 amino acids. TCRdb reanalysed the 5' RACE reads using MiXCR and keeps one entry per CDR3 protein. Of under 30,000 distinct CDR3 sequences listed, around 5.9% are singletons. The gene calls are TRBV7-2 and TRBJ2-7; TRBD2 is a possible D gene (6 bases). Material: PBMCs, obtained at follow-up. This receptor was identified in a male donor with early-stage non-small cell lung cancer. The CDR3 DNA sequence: TGTGCCAGCAGACGAGGAGGGGCGGAAAACGAGCAGTACTTC. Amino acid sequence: CASRRGGAENEQYF.